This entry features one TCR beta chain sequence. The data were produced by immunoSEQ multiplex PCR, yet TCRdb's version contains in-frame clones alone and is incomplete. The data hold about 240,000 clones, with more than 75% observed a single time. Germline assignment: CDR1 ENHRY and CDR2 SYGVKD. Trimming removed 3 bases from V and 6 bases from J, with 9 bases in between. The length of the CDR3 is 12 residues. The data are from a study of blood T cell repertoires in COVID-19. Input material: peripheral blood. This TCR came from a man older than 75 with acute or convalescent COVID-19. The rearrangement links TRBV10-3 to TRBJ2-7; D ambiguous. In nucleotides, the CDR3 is TGTGCCATCAGTGAATTAGAAGCCGAGCAGTACTTC. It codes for CAISELEAEQYF.